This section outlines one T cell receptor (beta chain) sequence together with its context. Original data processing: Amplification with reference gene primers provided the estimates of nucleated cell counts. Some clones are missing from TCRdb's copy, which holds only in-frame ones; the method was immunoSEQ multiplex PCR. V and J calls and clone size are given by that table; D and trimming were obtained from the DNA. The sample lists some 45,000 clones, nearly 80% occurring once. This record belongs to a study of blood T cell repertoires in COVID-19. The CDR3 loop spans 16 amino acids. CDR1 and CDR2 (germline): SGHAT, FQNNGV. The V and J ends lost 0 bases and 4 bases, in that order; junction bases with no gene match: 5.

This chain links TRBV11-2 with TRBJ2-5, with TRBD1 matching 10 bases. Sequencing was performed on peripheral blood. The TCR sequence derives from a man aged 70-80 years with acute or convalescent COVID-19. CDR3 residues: CASSLDGGTGVETQYF. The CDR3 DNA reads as TGTGCCAGCAGCTTAGATGGAGGGACAGGGGTAGAGACCCAGTACTTC.